This T cell receptor beta chain was retrieved from a study of Graves' ophthalmopathy and Graves' hyperthyroidism. Overall study context: Before any treatment, peripheral blood was taken at the initial diagnosis.

Investigators amplified TCR beta CDR3 regions from RNA transcripts. Investigators did first-round RT-PCR with HTBI primers, then second-round multiplex PCR. TCRdb itself ran the multiplex PCR reads through MiXCR, one entry per CDR3 protein. The repertoire holds some 350,000 distinct CDR3 sequences, with about 18% as singletons. V was shortened by 9 bases and J by 2 bases, with 11 bases between the two germline ends. The CDR3 runs to 12 residues. Germline V lookup: CDR1 MNHNS, CDR2 SASEGT. On this clonotype itself: Its antigen remains unidentified.

Study conclusions and caveats: The majority of expanded thyroid clonotypes above 0.001 frequency also occurred in blood.

This TCR was sampled from an adult woman with stable Graves' hyperthyroidism. Sample: peripheral blood. The rearrangement uses TRBV6-1 and TRBJ2-7, with D perhaps TRBD1 (5 bases). DNA of the CDR3: TGTGCCAGTGGGGCCGATACCTACGAGCAGTACTTC. Amino acids: CASGADTYEQYF.